A selection of T cell receptor beta chains follows, all from one sample in a study of T cell responses to AZD1222 COVID-19 vaccine. The table came from immunoSEQ multiplex PCR; TCRdb's copy has only in-frame clones and leaves some out. The sample lists 100,000 or so clones, roughly 87% occurring once. The starting material was peripheral blood, obtained on day 0 of AZD1222 vaccination. Receptors originate from an adult in good health. Each CDR3 is given with its conserved first and last residue. Each record gives: J gene, clone size, D gene, V gene, CDR3 DNA, CDR3 protein. D genes are given only for firm matches. Rows may omit the clone size; those that give it use once, few, many or a size class.

>TRBJ1-2|few|NA|TRBV19
TGTGCCAGTAGTATGGAAGGGACCGGAAATTATGGCTACACCTTC
CASSMEGTGNYGYTF
>TRBJ1-2|once|NA|TRBV4-1
TGCGCCAGCAGCCAAGTTCGTGGGGCCGACTACACCTTC
CASSQVRGADYTF
>TRBJ2-5|NA|NA|TRBV5-4
TGTGCCAGCAGCTTTGGGGACCCTGCGGGGACCCAGTACTTC
CASSFGDPAGTQYF
>TRBJ1-2|NA|NA|TRBV6-5
TGTGCCAGCAGTCCCTCCCGGGCGGGGGGCTACACCTTC
CASSPSRAGGYTF
>TRBJ2-1|NA|NA|TRBV6-1
TGTGCCAGCAGTGAAGCTACAGGGTCCCATGAGCAGTTCTTC
CASSEATGSHEQFF
>TRBJ2-5|NA|NA|TRBV14
TGTGCCAGCAGCCCCCCCGGCGGGACCCAGTACTTC
CASSPPGGTQYF
>TRBJ2-7|NA|TRBD2|TRBV4-1
TGCGCCAGCAGCCAAGATCCTCCGCCGGGACTAGCGGGAATTAAGTCCTACGAGCAGTACTTC
CASSQDPPPGLAGIKSYEQYF
>TRBJ2-7|once|TRBD2|TRBV6-6
TGTGCCAGCAGTTATACGACTAGCAGCTACGAGCAGTACTTC
CASSYTTSSYEQYF
>TRBJ2-1|NA|TRBD2|TRBV4-1
TGCGCCAGCAGCCAAGTTATGTCAACTAGCGGCCCCAATGAGCAGTTCTTC
CASSQVMSTSGPNEQFF
>TRBJ1-3|NA|NA|TRBV14
TGTGCCAGCAGCCAAGTAGGGGGACCTGGAAACACCATATATTTT
CASSQVGGPGNTIYF
>TRBJ1-1|NA|NA|TRBV2
TGTGCCAGCAGTGTACAGGGAAACACTGAAGCTTTCTTT
CASSVQGNTEAFF
>TRBJ1-1|NA|NA|TRBV6-2/TRBV6-3
TGTGCCAGCAGTTACTCTGGGCATCCTCCCGGGACTGAAGCTTTCTTT
CASSYSGHPPGTEAFF
>TRBJ1-2|NA|NA|TRBV11-2
TGTGCCAGCAGCCCGGCACGGGCAGCGGATGGCTACACCTTC
CASSPARAADGYTF
>TRBJ1-2|NA|NA|TRBV12-3/TRBV12-4
TGTGCCAGCAGTTTCATATCTAACTATGGCTACACCTTC
CASSFISNYGYTF
>TRBJ1-1|NA|TRBD1|TRBV10-3
TGTGCCATCTTGGGGCAGGGGGAGACTGAAGCTTTCTTT
CAILGQGETEAFF
>TRBJ1-2|NA|NA|TRBV3-1/TRBV3-2
TGTGCCAGCAGCCAAGTTCTTAGGGGCCACTATGGCTACACCTTC
CASSQVLRGHYGYTF
>TRBJ1-1|NA|NA|TRBV18
TGTGCCAGCTCACCCCCACGGGGGCGTGTTGAAGCTTTCTTT
CASSPPRGRVEAFF
>TRBJ2-5|NA|NA|TRBV30
TGTGCCTGGAGTGAAATGGGAGAGACCCAGTACTTC
CAWSEMGETQYF
>TRBJ2-1|once|TRBD2|TRBV15
TGTGCCACCAGCAGAGGGGTAACTAGCGGTTACAATGAGCAGTTCTTC
CATSRGVTSGYNEQFF
>TRBJ2-1|NA|TRBD2|TRBV3-1/TRBV3-2
TGTGCCAGCAGCCCCGGCGGGAGAGGGAATACCGGCTCCTACAATGAGCAGTTCTTC
CASSPGGRGNTGSYNEQFF
>TRBJ2-2|few|NA|TRBV6-4
TGTGCCAGCAGTGCCAACCCTGACTCCGGGGAGCTGTTTTTT
CASSANPDSGELFF
>TRBJ1-1|NA|TRBD1|TRBV7-9
TGTGCCAGCTTACGCAGACAGGGTTTGGACACTGAAGCTTTCTTT
CASLRRQGLDTEAFF
>TRBJ2-7|NA|TRBD2|TRBV28
TGTGCCAGCACCGGGGGGGGAGCAAGGTACGAGCAGTACTTC
CASTGGGARYEQYF
>TRBJ2-1|NA|TRBD1|TRBV30
TGTGCCTGGAGCATATACAGGGGCAAGCAGTTCTTC
CAWSIYRGKQFF
>TRBJ1-5|once|NA|TRBV27
TGTGCCAGCAGTTGGTCGGGGAGAACGCAGCCCCAGCATTTT
CASSWSGRTQPQHF
>TRBJ2-6|NA|NA|TRBV5-1
TGCGCCAGCAGCCTTTCTGGGGCCAACGTCCTGACTTTC
CASSLSGANVLTF
>TRBJ1-5|NA|NA|TRBV18
TGTGCCAGCTCACCAGAAGAGAGAGGGCCCCAGCATTTT
CASSPEERGPQHF
>TRBJ2-1|NA|NA|TRBV5-1
TGCGCCAGCAGCCCAGGGAGCAATGAGCAGTTCTTC
CASSPGSNEQFF